This entry lists 25 T cell receptor beta chains sequenced from one sample in a study of cytomegalovirus exposure and HLA in healthy donors. Primers: 60 Vbeta forward and 13 Jbeta reverse. The table came from immunoSEQ multiplex PCR; TCRdb's copy has only in-frame clones and leaves some out. The table lists approximately 140,000 clones, about 64% of them singletons, with approximately 6.6% in the top ten. Sequenced sample: PBMCs. These TCRs come from a woman aged 55-75 years in good health and CMV-seropositive.

The chain joins TRBV30 to TRBJ1-1; D unclear. The CDR3 consists of 14 residues. Germline CDR1 is GTSNPN and CDR2 is SVGIG (reference sequence). V was cut by 0 bases and J by 1 base, with 9 bases left in between. CDR3 in DNA: TGTGCCTGGAGTGTGTCTAACGGGAACACTGAAGCTTTCTTT. It specifies CAWSVSNGNTEAFF.

The chain links TRBV30 to TRBJ2-7, with a possible D match to TRBD1 (5 bases). Trimming removed 1 base at V and 6 bases at J, with 19 bases between. CDR3 length: 15 amino acids. Germline CDR1 GTSNPN, CDR2 SVGIG (reference sequence). CDR3 protein: CAWSAPGRDSGEQYF. In DNA form, the CDR3 reads TGTGCCTGGAGTGCCCCGGGCAGGGATTCGGGCGAGCAGTACTTC.

This clone was picked up a small number of times. Here the CDR3 reads CASSFTGLLAEAFF. CDR3 nucleotides: TGCGCCAGCAGCTTTACAGGCCTTTTAGCTGAAGCTTTCTTT. This chain joins TRBV5-1 and TRBJ1-1; D is perhaps TRBD1 (5 bases). Germline V gene data show CDR1 as SGHRS and CDR2 as YFSETQ. V was trimmed by 2 bases and J by 6 bases, leaving 14 bases between them. This CDR3 comprises 14 residues.

The chain carries TRBV28 and TRBJ1-1, with 7 positions matching TRBD1. This CDR3 has 13 amino acids. Looked up from germline, CDR1 is MDHEN and CDR2 is SYDVKM. V lost 6 bases, J lost 11 bases, and 12 bases stayed unmatched. DNA for the CDR3: TGTGCCAGCAGAAATACTCGGACAGGATGGGCTTTCTTT. This gives the protein CASRNTRTGWAFF.

The chain uses TRBV7-9 and TRBJ1-4; TRBD1 matches 9 bases. Germline V gene data show CDR1 as SEHNR and CDR2 as FQNEAQ (reference sequence). There are 14 residues in the CDR3. V dropped 5 bases and J dropped 7; count of bases not matched to a gene: 5. The chain's CDR3 is CASSKDRGVEKLFF. The DNA for the CDR3 is TGTGCCAGCAGCAAAGACAGGGGGGTTGAAAAACTGTTTTTT.

This clone was found once. Here the CDR3 reads CASRNTGGYTF. The CDR3 nucleotides read TGTGCCAGCAGAAACACAGGGGGTTACACCTTC. The genes are TRBV7-8 and TRBJ1-2, with 8 bases aligning to TRBD1. The CDR3 sequence is 11 residues long. J lost 11 bases, V lost 6 bases, and 5 bases had no gene match. CDR1 and CDR2 from the germline V gene are SGHVS and FQNEAQ.

The chain combines TRBV6-6 with TRBJ2-7, with TRBD1 as a possible D gene (6 bases). V lost 5 bases and J 3 bases, leaving 11 bases between the germline ends. CDR3 length equals 13 residues. The germline V gene encodes CDR1 MNHNY and CDR2 SVGAGI (reference sequence). CDR3 coding DNA: TGTGCCAGCAGTCTCGGACAGTACTACGAGCAGTACTTC. Amino acids: CASSLGQYYEQYF.

The J gene is TRBJ1-4, the V gene TRBV6-1, with 7 bases lining up with TRBD1. This CDR3 spans 14 amino acids. V trimming: 5 bases; J trimming: 8 bases; junction bases outside the gene matches: 8. Germline V gene sequence: CDR1 MNHNS, CDR2 SASEGT. This CDR3 is CASSSDRVREKLFF. The CDR3, as DNA: TGTGCCAGCAGTTCCGACAGGGTCCGGGAAAAACTGTTTTTT.

This chain links TRBV5-1 with TRBJ1-1, with 8 bases identical to TRBD1. This CDR3 has 14 residues. Germline CDR1 and CDR2: SGHRS and YFSETQ. V was clipped by 4 bases and J by 6 bases; unmatched bases: 8. The DNA for the CDR3 is TGCGCCAGCAGCCAGCAGGGGGCTTATCCTGAAGCTTTCTTT. Amino acids: CASSQQGAYPEAFF.

This clone occurred a few times. This sequence joins TRBV4-1 and TRBJ2-1; 14 bases match TRBD2. V lost 3 bases and J lost 6; bases outside the gene matches: 13. Germline CDR1 is MGHRA and CDR2 is YSYEKL. The length of the CDR3 is 19 residues. CDR3 sequence: CASSHPHQGLAGGFNEQFF. DNA of the CDR3: TGCGCCAGCAGCCATCCCCACCAAGGACTAGCGGGAGGCTTCAATGAGCAGTTCTTC.

CDR3 sequence reads: CASSAGLGSYNEQFF. CDR3 DNA: TGTGCCAGCAGCGCGGGGTTGGGCTCCTACAATGAGCAGTTCTTC. This chain joins TRBV9 and TRBJ2-1, with D possibly being TRBD2 (5 bases). V gave up 3 bases and J gave up 0 bases, with 10 bases separating them. In germline, CDR1 is SGDLS, CDR2 YYNGEE. The CDR3 covers 15 residues.

This clone was picked up one time. The chain employs TRBV9 and TRBJ1-2, with 7 nucleotides matching TRBD1. The CDR3 spans 15 residues. V was pared by 4 bases and J by 5 bases, with 11 bases of the junction left unmatched. Germline assignment: CDR1 SGDLS and CDR2 YYNGEE. Written as DNA, the CDR3 is TGTGCCAGCAGCACAGGGGTAGGGGGACAGTATGGCTACACCTTC. This codes for CASSTGVGGQYGYTF.

The chain links TRBV11-3 to TRBJ2-6; D is undetermined. The CDR3 consists of 15 residues. Germline CDR1 and CDR2: SGHNT and YENEEA. V lost 0 bases to trimming and J lost 2 bases, with 5 bases between them. As DNA, the CDR3 is TGTGCCAGCAGCTTAGATAGTACTGGGGCCAACGTCCTGACTTTC. This sequence encodes CASSLDSTGANVLTF. Full variable domain (remainder filled in from reference TRBV11-3 and TRBJ2-6): EAGVVQSPRYKIIEKKQPVAFWCNPISGHNTLYWYLQNLGQGPELLIRYENEEAVDDSQLPKDRFSAERLKGVDSTLKIQPAELGDSAVYLCASSLDSTGANVLTFGAGSRLTVL.

The V gene is TRBV14, the J gene TRBJ2-1; 11 bases map to TRBD2. V dropped 1 base and J dropped 8; count of bases not matched to a gene: 10. The CDR3 spans 17 residues. Germline V gene lookup returns CDR1 SGHDN and CDR2 FVKESK. CDR3 loop: CASSQGRTSGGSDEQFF. The CDR3 region has the DNA TGTGCCAGCAGCCAAGGACGAACTAGCGGGGGCTCGGATGAGCAGTTCTTC.

In its sample, this clone was seen a few times. The chain uses TRBV11-2 and TRBJ2-7; 10 bases align to TRBD2. Germline assignment: CDR1 SGHAT and CDR2 FQNNGV. The CDR3 loop spans 15 amino acids. V was pared by 5 bases and J by 2 bases, with 6 bases of the junction left unmatched. The CDR3, as DNA: TGTGCCAGCAGCCCAATAGCGGGAGGTACCTACGAGCAGTACTTC. Protein: CASSPIAGGTYEQYF.

The chain joins TRBV7-2 to TRBJ2-5; D perhaps matches TRBD1 (7 bases). Germline V lookup: CDR1 SGHTA, CDR2 FQGNSA. Trimming removed 5 bases at V and 11 bases at J, with 27 bases between. The length of the CDR3 is 16 residues. CDR3 loop: CASSRTPGQLIREQYF. The DNA of the CDR3 is TGTGCCAGCAGCCGTACACCGGGACAGTTGATCCGGGAGCAGTACTTC. Variable domain in full (rest from reference TRBV7-2 and TRBJ2-5): GAGVSQSPSNKVTEKGKDVELRCDPISGHTALYWYRQSLGQGLEFLIYFQGNSAPDKSGLPSDRFSAERTGGSVSTLTIQRTQQEDSAVYLCASSRTPGQLIREQYFGPGTRLLVL.

The chain joins TRBV30 to TRBJ2-1; the match to TRBD2 covers 10 bases. Germline values: CDR1 GTSNPN, CDR2 SVGIG (reference sequence). J gave up 2 bases and V 7 bases, and 8 bases lay outside the gene matches. The CDR3 length is 15 residues. CDR3 nucleotide sequence: TGTGCCTTGACCACCGGGACTAGCGCCTACAATGAGCAGTTCTTC. As protein: CALTTGTSAYNEQFF.

Written as DNA, the CDR3 is TGTGCCAGCAGCTCCCAGGGCCTTGCCACCGGGGAGCTGTTTTTT. It yields the protein CASSSQGLATGELFF. This chain connects TRBV9 to TRBJ2-2, with D possibly TRBD1 on 5 matching bases. Trimming took 4 bases from V and 4 from J, leaving 14 bases between them. The CDR3 has 15 amino acids. The germline V gene encodes CDR1 SGDLS and CDR2 YYNGEE.

The rearrangement links TRBV6-5 to TRBJ1-2, with TRBD1 matching 7 bases. There are 14 residues in the CDR3. The germline V gene has CDR1 MNHEY and CDR2 SVGAGI. The J segment lost 4 bases and the V segment lost 0 bases, leaving 2 bases of the junction unmatched. The CDR3 region is CASSYSRGSYGYTF. The CDR3 nucleotides are TGTGCCAGCAGTTACTCCAGGGGGAGCTATGGCTACACCTTC.

This clone was detected a few times. Within the sample, other DNA sequences also encode this same CDR3. The chain links TRBV6-6 to TRBJ2-1; TRBD2 agrees at 7 bases. Germline V gene data show CDR1 as MNHNY and CDR2 as SVGAGI (reference sequence). The CDR3 covers 15 residues. Trimming took 6 bases from V and 4 from J; bases not matched to a gene: 9. The CDR3 DNA sequence: TGTGCCAGCAGAGCGGGACCCCAGGCGTACAATGAGCAGTTCTTC. This codes for CASRAGPQAYNEQFF.

This chain links TRBV7-2 with TRBJ2-7; 7 bases map to TRBD2. The J segment lost 3 bases and the V segment lost 4 bases, leaving 3 bases of the junction unmatched. Germline CDR1 reads SGHTA; CDR2 reads FQGNSA. This CDR3 region has 13 residues. The CDR3 protein is CASSSGLNYEQYF. The CDR3, as DNA: TGTGCCAGCAGCTCGGGACTAAACTACGAGCAGTACTTC. The entire variable domain, with the rest obtained from reference TRBV7-2 and TRBJ2-7, is as follows: GAGVSQSPSNKVTEKGKDVELRCDPISGHTALYWYRQSLGQGLEFLIYFQGNSAPDKSGLPSDRFSAERTGGSVSTLTIQRTQQEDSAVYLCASSSGLNYEQYFGPGTRLTVT.

CDR3 sequence (DNA): TGTGCCAGCAGTTACGACAGGGGGAATAACTATGGCTACACCTTC. Protein product: CASSYDRGNNYGYTF. The chain recombines TRBV6-5 with TRBJ1-2; 9 nucleotides line up with TRBD1. The junction had 2 bases not matched to a gene; V was cut back by 2 bases and J by 1 base. Germline V gene sequence: CDR1 MNHEY, CDR2 SVGAGI. The CDR3 extends over 15 amino acids.

The chain uses TRBV18 and TRBJ2-1; 10 bases map to TRBD1. Germline trimming cut 3 bases from V and 4 bases from J; bases unmatched to any gene: 6. The CDR3 is made up of 16 amino acids. Germline CDR1 is KGHSH and CDR2 is LQKENI. CDR3 nucleotides: TGTGCCAGCTCACCGGCGACAGGGGGCGCGTACAATGAGCAGTTCTTC. Amino acid sequence: CASSPATGGAYNEQFF.

In its sample, this clone was seen a few times. V is TRBV5-1 and J is TRBJ1-4, with 8 bases that match TRBD1. This CDR3 is 16 amino acids long. The germline gives CDR1 SGHRS, CDR2 YFSETQ. V shed 5 bases and J 0 bases; nucleotides not matched to a gene: 6. The CDR3 DNA follows: TGCGCCAGCAGTCAGGGGGCGAGGGCAACTAATGAAAAACTGTTTTTT. It is translated as CASSQGARATNEKLFF.

The genes are TRBV10-1 and TRBJ2-2; 13 bases match TRBD2. The CDR3 runs to 19 residues. J gave up 4 bases and V 2 bases, and 10 bases lay outside the gene matches. The V gene's germline CDR1 is WNHNN and CDR2 SYGVQD (reference sequence). DNA of the CDR3: TGCGCCAGCAGTGAGCCCAGGACTAGCGGGAGAATTAGCACCGGGGAGCTGTTTTTT. This sequence encodes CASSEPRTSGRISTGELFF.